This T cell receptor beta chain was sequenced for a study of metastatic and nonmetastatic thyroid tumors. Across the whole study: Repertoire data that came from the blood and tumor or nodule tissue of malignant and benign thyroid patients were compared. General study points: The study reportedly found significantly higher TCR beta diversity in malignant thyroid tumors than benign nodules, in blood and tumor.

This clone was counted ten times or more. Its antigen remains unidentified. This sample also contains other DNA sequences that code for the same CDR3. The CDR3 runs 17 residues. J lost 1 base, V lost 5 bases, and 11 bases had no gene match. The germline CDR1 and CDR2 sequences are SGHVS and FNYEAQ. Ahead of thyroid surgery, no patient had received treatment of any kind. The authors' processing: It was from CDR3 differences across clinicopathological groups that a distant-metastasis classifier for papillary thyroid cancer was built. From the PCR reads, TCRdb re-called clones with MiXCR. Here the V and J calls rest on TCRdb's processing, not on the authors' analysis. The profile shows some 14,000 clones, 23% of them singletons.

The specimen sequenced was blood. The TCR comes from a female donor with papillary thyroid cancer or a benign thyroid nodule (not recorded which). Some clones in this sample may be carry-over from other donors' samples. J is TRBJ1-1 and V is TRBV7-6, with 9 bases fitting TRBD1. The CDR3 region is CASSRDLPGQGNTEAFF. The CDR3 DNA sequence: TGTGCCAGCAGCCGGGACCTTCCGGGACAGGGGAACACTGAAGCTTTCTTT.